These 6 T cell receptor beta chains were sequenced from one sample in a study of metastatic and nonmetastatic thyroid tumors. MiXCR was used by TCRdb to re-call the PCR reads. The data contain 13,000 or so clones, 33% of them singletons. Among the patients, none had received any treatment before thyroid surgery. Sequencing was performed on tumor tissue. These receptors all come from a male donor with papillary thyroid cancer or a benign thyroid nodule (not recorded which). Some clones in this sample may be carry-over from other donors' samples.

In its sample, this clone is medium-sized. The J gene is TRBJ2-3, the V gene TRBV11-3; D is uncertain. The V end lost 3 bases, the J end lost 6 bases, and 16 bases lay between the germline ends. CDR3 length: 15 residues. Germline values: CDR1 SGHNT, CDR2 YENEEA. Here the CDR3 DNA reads TGTGCCAGCAGCTTCGGAGCCGCTACCTCGGATACGCAGTATTTT. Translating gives CASSFGAATSDTQYF.

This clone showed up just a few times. The CDR3 DNA reads TGTGCCAGCAGTGCCGAGGGGGGCAGCCTTAACACTGAAGCTTTCTTT. Translated: CASSAEGGSLNTEAFF. J is TRBJ1-1 and V is TRBV6-1; tentative D call: TRBD1 (6 bases). In germline, CDR1 is MNHNS, CDR2 SASEGT. The CDR3 loop spans 16 amino acids. Trimming pared 4 bases from V and 2 bases from J, leaving 17 bases between.

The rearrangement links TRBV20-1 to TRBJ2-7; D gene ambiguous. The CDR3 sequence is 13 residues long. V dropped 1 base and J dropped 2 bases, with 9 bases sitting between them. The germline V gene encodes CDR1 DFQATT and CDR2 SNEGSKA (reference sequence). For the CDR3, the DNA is TGCAGTGCTAGAGGACCAGGAACCTACGAGCAGTACTTC. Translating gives CSARGPGTYEQYF.

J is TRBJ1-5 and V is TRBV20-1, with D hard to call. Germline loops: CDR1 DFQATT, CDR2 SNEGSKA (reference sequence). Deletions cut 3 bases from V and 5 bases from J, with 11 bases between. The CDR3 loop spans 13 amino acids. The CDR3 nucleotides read TGCAGTGCTAGTCTCGCTGGCGATCAGCCCCAGCATTTT. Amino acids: CSASLAGDQPQHF.

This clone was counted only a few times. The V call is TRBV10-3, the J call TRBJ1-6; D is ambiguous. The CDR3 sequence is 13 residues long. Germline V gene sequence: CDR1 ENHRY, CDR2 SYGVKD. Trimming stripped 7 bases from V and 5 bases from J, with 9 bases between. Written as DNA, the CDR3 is TGTGCCATCAAAGGTACAGATAATTCACCCCTCCACTTT. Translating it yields CAIKGTDNSPLHF.

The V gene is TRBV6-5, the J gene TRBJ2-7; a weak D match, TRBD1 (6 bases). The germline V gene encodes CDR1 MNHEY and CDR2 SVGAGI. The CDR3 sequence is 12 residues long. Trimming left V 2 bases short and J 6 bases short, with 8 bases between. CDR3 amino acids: CASSYRGSEQYF. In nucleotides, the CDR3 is TGTGCCAGCAGTTACAGGGGGAGCGAGCAGTACTTC.